This T cell receptor (beta chain) was sequenced in a study of blood T cell repertoires in COVID-19. Clones were sequenced by immunoSEQ multiplex PCR, and TCRdb holds only the in-frame ones, with some missing. This table holds fewer than 250,000 clones, more than 80% found once. Losses at the gene ends were 2 bases for V and 3 bases for J; bases not matched to a gene: 4. The V gene's germline CDR1 is MDHEN and CDR2 SYDVKM. This CDR3 comprises 15 residues. The TCR comes from a woman of 80 years or more with acute or convalescent COVID-19. This chain uses TRBV28 with TRBJ2-7, with TRBD1 matching over 10 bases. Sequencing was performed on peripheral blood. The CDR3 nucleotides are TGTGCCAGCAGTTTACGGACAGGGGGTGGCTACGAGCAGTACTTC. As protein: CASSLRTGGGYEQYF.